The clone carrying this T cell receptor beta chain was seen just once. The data belong to a study of blood T cell repertoires in COVID-19. Repertoires were generated with immunoSEQ multiplex PCR, while TCRdb's copy carries only in-frame clones and drops some. The sample includes 200,000 to 300,000 clones, around 87% of them seen just once. Trimming removed 7 bases at V and 2 bases at J, with 16 bases between. The CDR3 is 15 amino acids. Germline CDR1 reads MNHEY; CDR2 reads SVGAGI. This chain connects TRBV6-5 to TRBJ2-3, with a possible D match to TRBD1 (5 bases). The specimen was peripheral blood. This clonotype was obtained from a woman between 35 and 50 years old who had recovered from COVID-19. The CDR3 spells CASTMPGHHTDTQYF. The CDR3 DNA follows: TGTGCCAGCACCATGCCAGGACATCACACAGATACGCAGTATTTT.